This entry is about one TCR beta chain. Its cognate antigen is unknown. The source of the sample is a study of human thymus T cells. Study-level points and caveats: Thymic and blood repertoires showed apparently biased V and J gene usage.

Produced via immunoSEQ multiplex PCR; TCRdb's table is partial and in-frame only. The sample lists approximately 40,000 clones; 94% were seen once. Healthy Finnish infants undergoing corrective surgery for congenital heart defects provided the donor material. A roughly 0.45-1 mL peripheral blood aliquot was taken intraoperatively from four of eight donors. The sequence was collected from a boy younger than two with a congenital heart defect but otherwise immunologically healthy. Sequenced material: blood.

The CDR3 bases are TGTGCCAGCAGCCCCTCTTATACAGGGGAGAGCTCCTACAATGAGCAGTTCTTC. This translates into CASSPSYTGESSYNEQFF. The chain joins TRBV7-6 to TRBJ2-1; TRBD1 matches at 7 bases. Germline CDR1 reads SGHVS; CDR2 reads FNYEAQ. Germline trimming cut 5 bases from V and 0 bases from J; bases unmatched to any gene: 13. The CDR3 covers 18 residues.